The T cell receptor (beta chain) under discussion was sequenced for a study of control samples from healthy donors and cancer patients. Repertoires were generated with immunoSEQ multiplex PCR, while TCRdb's copy carries only in-frame clones and drops some. The table shows some 79,000 clones, with 90% to 95% occurring only once. CDR1 and CDR2 (germline): LNHDA, SQIVND (reference sequence). The CDR3 is made up of 13 amino acids. V gave up 5 bases and J gave up 8 bases, with 15 bases separating them. The source material was PBMCs. The chain recombines TRBV19 with TRBJ1-1; no clear D gene. The TCR sequence derives from a woman aged 40 to 50 with lung cancer. The CDR3 DNA reads as TGTGCCAGTAGTGGAGCGTGGGCAGACGAAGCTTTCTTT. As protein: CASSGAWADEAFF. Full variable domain (rest looked up from reference TRBV19 and TRBJ1-1): DGGITQSPKYLFRKEGQNVTLSCEQNLNHDAMYWYRQDPGQGLRLIYYSQIVNDFQKGDIAEGYSVSREKKESFPLTVTSAQKNPTAFYLCASSGAWADEAFFGQGTRLTVV.